Listed below are T cell receptor beta chains from one sample, sequenced in a study of T-cell memory formation after mild COVID-19. TCRdb reanalysed the 5' RACE reads using MiXCR and keeps one entry per CDR3 protein. This sample has roughly 250,000 distinct CDR3 sequences, with about a sixth found just once. What was sequenced was PBMCs or a T cell subset sorted from them (not recorded which). The receptor set was obtained from a man aged 18 to 35 who had mild COVID-19 (a few samples of this study predate the infection). Cell type and time point are not known. Both conserved end residues are part of each CDR3. Only some rows state a clone size, as once, few, many or a class for expanded clones.

clone_size	v_call	j_call	cdr3_length	cdr3_aa
NA	TRBV6-1	TRBJ1-6	14	CASTAGQGISPLHF
many	TRBV4-2	TRBJ1-2	16	CASSRQNRGRTYGYTF
few	TRBV6-5	TRBJ2-3	15	CASRWTGDSTDTQYF
NA	TRBV20-1	TRBJ1-5	14	CSARAGTGYQPQHF
NA	TRBV7-6	TRBJ2-3	16	CASSLLGYETADTQYF
NA	TRBV2	TRBJ2-1	15	CASSIWGGPYNEQFF
once	TRBV10-3	TRBJ2-7	14	CAISRSGQYYEQYF
NA	TRBV9	TRBJ2-3	12	CASSIGADTQYF
NA	TRBV5-1	TRBJ2-3	12	CASSSARTTQYF
many	TRBV7-9	TRBJ2-2	16	CASSLSGLSNTGELFF
few	TRBV12-3/TRBV12-4	TRBJ1-3	14	CASSRSASGNTIYF
many	TRBV5-1	TRBJ2-5	15	CASSYTAGGQETQYF
NA	TRBV5-1	TRBJ1-2	16	CASSLDETGESYGYTF
few	TRBV6-5	TRBJ1-5	16	CASRTTWTGGNQPQHF
few	TRBV6-5	TRBJ2-2	15	CASSVDRGVSGELFF
NA	TRBV7-2	TRBJ1-6	15	CASSLVAKGNSPLHF
many	TRBV5-6	TRBJ2-3	11	CASSTTDTQYF
NA	TRBV28	TRBJ1-1	11	CASIQFTEAFF
NA	TRBV5-5	TRBJ1-6	16	CASSLLAGVYNSPLHF
few	TRBV7-2	TRBJ1-1	14	CASSLATGVPEAFF
few	TRBV6-5	TRBJ1-6	14	CASRDSSYNSPLHF
NA	TRBV5-1	TRBJ2-1	15	CASSLGGSGYNEQFF
once	TRBV2	TRBJ2-5	15	CASKVFLGGEETQYF
few	TRBV18	TRBJ2-5	13	CASSPSVEETQYF
few	TRBV12-3/TRBV12-4	TRBJ2-1	12	CASRRTGGEQFF
NA	TRBV4-2	TRBJ2-6	15	CASSGDASGANVLTF
NA	TRBV5-1	TRBJ1-2	15	CASSLSTGDNYGYTF
NA	TRBV5-4	TRBJ1-1	14	CASSLRDSYTEAFF
NA	TRBV6-2/TRBV6-3	TRBJ2-5	18	CASSYHSGQGIFQETQYF
few	TRBV12-3/TRBV12-4	TRBJ2-7	15	CASSSATSGKYEQYF
many	TRBV7-9	TRBJ2-5	15	CASSLTASPGKTQYF
NA	TRBV6-4	TRBJ1-4	15	CASSDLGGRAEKLFF
NA	TRBV7-2	TRBJ2-3	14	CASSRTSSGDTKYF
NA	TRBV7-9	TRBJ2-5	12	CASSQDSTPQYF
NA	TRBV20-1	TRBJ2-3	14	CSARGAGFADTQYF
NA	TRBV20-1	TRBJ1-2	14	CSASVGEQGYGYTF
NA	TRBV7-6	TRBJ2-1	16	CASSQRYVSSYNEQFF
few	TRBV5-8	TRBJ1-1	14	CASSWTGRGTEAFF
NA	TRBV7-8	TRBJ2-1	16	CASSPRSPGEGNEQFF
NA	TRBV6-6	TRBJ1-2	11	CASRAGYGYTF
NA	TRBV29-1	TRBJ1-1	15	CSVKGRMLTNTEAFF